This T cell receptor beta chain was identified in a study of shared clonotypes between healthy human individuals. As regards this clone: Its cognate antigen is unknown.

Study findings and constraints: It was the non-shared clonotypes that had lower generation probabilities than clonotypes shared by all four donors.

In the CD4+ fraction, cells were divided into CD45RA+ naive and CD45RA-negative memory subsets. Trimming took 6 bases from V and 5 from J; bases not matched to a gene: 2. Germline assignment: CDR1 SGHNT and CDR2 YENEEA. There are 13 residues in the CDR3. Each subset's genomic DNA was shared equally among a number of immunoSEQ plates. As originally analysed: ImmunoSEQ supplied junction-only sequences lacking quality scores, so filtering was different. Clones were read by immunoSEQ multiplex PCR, and TCRdb kept only the in-frame ones, dropping some. Clone size and V and J calls were adopted from that table, with D and trimming inferred from the DNA. The sample comprises under 200,000 clones, roughly 93% of which are singletons, and 0.067% rests with the top ten.

The rearrangement uses TRBV11-3 and TRBJ2-1; 9 bases align to TRBD2. Input material: naive CD4+ T cells sorted from blood. The subset was: CD45RA+ positively selected. The clonotype was recovered from a woman under 40 in good health. CDR3 in amino acids: CASSRLADNEQFF. The CDR3 DNA is TGTGCCAGCAGTAGACTAGCGGACAATGAGCAGTTCTTC.